These 12 T cell receptor beta chains came from one sample sequenced in a study of OX40 agonist ivuxolimab in advanced cancers. The data were produced by immunoSEQ multiplex PCR, yet TCRdb's version contains in-frame clones alone and is incomplete. Of around 76,000 clones listed, approximately 90% are singletons. The sample consisted of CD4+ or CD8+ T cells sorted from blood, taken in a trial of the OX40 agonist ivuxolimab. All receptors come from an adult with an advanced solid tumor such as melanoma, head and neck, liver or kidney cancer.

The chain recombines TRBV4-3 with TRBJ1-2; D is uncertain. V was cut by 0 bases and J by 13 bases, with 15 bases left in between. This CDR3 region has 13 residues. Germline assignment: CDR1 LGHNA and CDR2 YSLEER. The CDR3 region has the DNA TGCGCCAGCAGCCAAGAATTAGCAGGTCCGGGCACCTTC. Protein sequence: CASSQELAGPGTF.

The chain combines TRBV5-1 with TRBJ1-2; D is unclear. Trimming left V 0 bases short and J 3 bases short, with 9 bases between. The germline CDR1 and CDR2 sequences are SGHRS and YFSETQ. CDR3 length: 14 residues. Written as DNA, the CDR3 is TGCGCCAGCAGCTTGGATAGGGCGGACTATGGCTACACCTTC. As protein: CASSLDRADYGYTF.

This clone appeared a single time. The V call is TRBV5-5, the J call TRBJ1-3; a possible D gene is TRBD1 (6 bases). The V end was cut by 0 bases, the J end by 10 bases, with 14 bases between. CDR1 and CDR2 from the germline V gene are SGHKS and YYEKEE (reference sequence). This CDR3 is built from 14 residues. In DNA form, the CDR3 reads TGTGCCAGCAGCTTGGCGGGGGGCGAAGCTACCATATATTTT. Translating gives CASSLAGGEATIYF.

This sequence joins TRBV19 and TRBJ1-5, with 7 bases lining up with TRBD1. CDR3 length: 13 residues. Germline CDR1 LNHDA, CDR2 SQIVND (reference sequence). V gave up 10 bases and J gave up 4 bases; unmatched junction bases: 7. The CDR3 protein is CATSGQINQPQHF. In nucleotides, the CDR3 is TGTGCCACCTCGGGACAGATAAATCAGCCCCAGCATTTT.

The gene calls are TRBV6-5 and TRBJ2-7; possible D gene TRBD1, 6 bases. This CDR3 is built from 11 residues. With 10 bases removed from V and 6 bases from J, the gap between germline ends came to 13 bases. From germline, CDR1 is MNHEY and CDR2 SVGAGI. CDR3 region: CATRGYSEQYF. Written as DNA, the CDR3 is TGTGCCACGAGGGGGTACTCCGAGCAGTACTTC.

The chain recombines TRBV6-6 with TRBJ1-2, with D possibly matching TRBD1 (5 bases). This CDR3 has 15 amino acids. Trimming left V 2 bases short and J 1 base short, with 11 bases between. Germline CDR1 is MNHNY and CDR2 is SVGAGI (reference sequence). CDR3: CASSYRGLLNYGYTF. The CDR3, as DNA: TGTGCCAGCAGTTACCGGGGACTCCTTAACTATGGCTACACCTTC.

Judged by abundance, this clone is medium-sized. This rearrangement joins TRBV27 to TRBJ1-6, with 9 bases lining up with TRBD1. V lost 5 bases and J lost 11; bases outside the gene matches: 7. Germline CDR1 MNHEY, CDR2 SMNVEV (reference sequence). The CDR3 is 14 amino acids. CDR3 sequence (DNA): TGTGCCAGCAGTATTGTGGACAGGGGTACACCCCTCCACTTT. Translating gives CASSIVDRGTPLHF.

The chain employs TRBV11-1 and TRBJ1-5; the D gene is possibly TRBD1 (5 bases). Trimming removed 11 bases from V and 0 bases from J, with 14 bases in between. The CDR3 totals 14 residues. CDR1 and CDR2 (germline): SGHAT, FQDESV (reference sequence). The CDR3 is CAAMGDYSNQPQHF. Written as DNA, the CDR3 is TGTGCCGCGATGGGGGATTATAGCAATCAGCCCCAGCATTTT.

This chain connects TRBV28 to TRBJ2-3; the D is unclear. The CDR3 has 12 amino acids. Germline-derived CDR1 and CDR2 are MDHEN and SYDVKM. Deletions cut 7 bases from V and 6 bases from J, with 11 bases between. CDR3 nucleotide sequence: TGTGCCAGCAAAGGGCCCTGGGATACGCAGTATTTT. This sequence encodes CASKGPWDTQYF. Complete variable domain (other parts from reference TRBV28 and TRBJ2-3): DVKVTQSSRYLVKRTGEKVFLECVQDMDHENMFWYRQDPGLGLRLIYFSYDVKMKEKGDIPEGYSVSREKKERFSLILESASTNQTSMYLCASKGPWDTQYFGPGTRLTVL.

This clone was seen only once. V and J are TRBV5-5 and TRBJ1-1; TRBD1 agrees at 7 bases. The CDR3 spans 13 residues. Losses at the gene ends were 4 bases for V and 0 bases for J; bases not matched to a gene: 0. Looked up from germline, CDR1 is SGHKS and CDR2 is YYEKEE (reference sequence). The CDR3 nucleotides are TGTGCCAGCAGCCAGGGGGTGAACACTGAAGCTTTCTTT. This encodes CASSQGVNTEAFF.

The CDR3 spells CASSLGGTADTQYF. In DNA form, the CDR3 reads TGTGCCAGCAGTCTCGGGGGGACAGCAGATACGCAGTATTTT. J is TRBJ2-3 and V is TRBV28; D might be TRBD1 or TRBD2, each matching 7 bases. This CDR3 is 14 amino acids long. Germline CDR1 is MDHEN and CDR2 is SYDVKM. Trimming stripped 5 bases from V and 4 bases from J, with 13 bases between.

The chain uses TRBV5-4 and TRBJ1-1; a weak D match, TRBD1 (6 bases). The V gene's germline CDR1 is SGHNT and CDR2 YYREEE (reference sequence). The V end lost 4 bases, the J end lost 1 base, and 11 bases lay between the germline ends. The CDR3 extends over 14 amino acids. DNA for the CDR3: TGTGCCAGCAGCCCAACACAGGGGAACACTGAAGCTTTCTTT. Translation: CASSPTQGNTEAFF.